This T cell receptor (beta chain) was captured by sequencing in a study of OX40 agonist ivuxolimab in advanced cancers. Study details: Intravenous ivuxolimab was administered to patients every 2 weeks at 0.01 to 10 mg/kg. Age averaged around 54 years (range roughly 23 to 79), and approximately 80% were male.

The CDR3 has 12 amino acids. The V end lost 5 bases, the J end lost 7 bases, and 12 bases lay between the germline ends. The germline gives CDR1 SEHNR, CDR2 FQNEAQ (reference sequence). Worth noting for this clone: As yet, its antigen is unknown.

Study findings and constraints: More expanded clones were seen, on average, in CD8+ T cells than in CD4+. Dosing at 0.1 to 3.0 mg/kg was accompanied by clonal expansion of CD4+ and CD8+ blood T cells by week 6.

The method was immunoSEQ multiplex PCR; TCRdb's version includes in-frame clones alone and lacks a portion of them. The sample yields around 65,000 clones, roughly 87% seen once. This chain connects TRBV7-9 to TRBJ2-7; possibly TRBD1 for D (6 bases). The source was CD4+ or CD8+ T cells sorted from blood, collected in a trial of the OX40 agonist ivuxolimab. This clonotype was obtained from an adult with an advanced solid tumor such as melanoma, head and neck, liver or kidney cancer. The CDR3 here is CASSPGVGEQYF. CDR3 in DNA: TGTGCCAGCAGCCCAGGGGTGGGGGAGCAGTACTTC.